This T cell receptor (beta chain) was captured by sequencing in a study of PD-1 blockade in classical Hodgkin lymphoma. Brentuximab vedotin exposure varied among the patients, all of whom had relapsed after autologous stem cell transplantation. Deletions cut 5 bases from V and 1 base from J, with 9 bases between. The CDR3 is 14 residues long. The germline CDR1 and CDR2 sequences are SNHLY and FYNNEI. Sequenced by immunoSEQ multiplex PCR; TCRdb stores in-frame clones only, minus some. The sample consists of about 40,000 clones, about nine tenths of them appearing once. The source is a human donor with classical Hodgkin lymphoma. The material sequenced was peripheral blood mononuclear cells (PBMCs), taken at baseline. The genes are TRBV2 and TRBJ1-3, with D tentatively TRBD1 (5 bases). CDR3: CASSYSGSGNTIYF. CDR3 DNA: TGTGCCAGCAGTTATTCAGGGTCTGGAAACACCATATATTTT. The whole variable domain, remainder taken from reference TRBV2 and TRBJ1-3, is EPEVTQTPSHQVTQMGQEVILRCVPISNHLYFYWYRQILGQKVEFLVSFYNNEISEKSEIFDDQFSVERPDGSNFTLKIRSTKLEDSAMYFCASSYSGSGNTIYFGEGSWLTVV.